This T cell receptor beta chain was sequenced in a study of T cell repertoires in cytomegalovirus infection. The overall study: CMV infection and matching HLA type were both indicated by public TCR beta signatures.

V was cut by 3 bases and J by 8 bases, with 14 bases left in between. The CDR3 sequence is 14 residues long. Germline values: CDR1 LGHDT, CDR2 YNNKEL (reference sequence). TCRdb itself ran the reads through MiXCR, one entry per CDR3 protein. The sample carries about 260,000 distinct CDR3 sequences, about 13% recorded once. The genes are TRBV3-1 and TRBJ2-1; D uncertain. The sequence derives from a human donor in good health (CMV status not recorded). Some clones in this sample may be carry-over from other donors' samples. Sequencing was done on a sample of PBMCs. The CDR3 spells CASSHSRSLDEQFF. The CDR3 DNA reads as TGTGCCAGCAGCCACTCCCGGTCGCTTGATGAGCAGTTCTTC.